Listed below are T cell receptor beta chains from one sample, sequenced in a study of cytomegalovirus exposure and HLA in healthy donors. Profiled with immunoSEQ multiplex PCR; TCRdb holds only in-frame clones, not every one. The table has approximately 190,000 clones, around four fifths seen once. Source material: PBMCs. These receptors were obtained from a man in his forties or fifties in good health and CMV-seropositive. The conserved cysteine and the conserved F or W are not part of the CDR3 here. Fields, in order: V gene, J gene, CDR3 protein.

TRBV27	TRBJ2-1	ASSPRGEQYNEQF
TRBV7-3	TRBJ2-1	ASSLRAGGPYNEQF
TRBV27	TRBJ2-1	ASRLTRSYNEQF
TRBV19	TRBJ1-1	ASSKGYRDTEAF
TRBV18	TRBJ1-4	ASSPRRTAFATNEKLF
TRBV19	TRBJ1-5	ASASRGIQPQH
TRBV11-2	TRBJ1-1	ASSLTDGSGTF
TRBV10-3	TRBJ2-3	AISGAQGANIDTQY
TRBV9	TRBJ2-7	ASSVSSGRASYEQY
TRBV14	TRBJ1-4	ASSQDRLAGAEKLF
TRBV28	TRBJ2-7	ASSPWTSGALSYEQY
TRBV11-2	TRBJ2-7	ASSLTWTGSYEQY
TRBV5-1	TRBJ1-2	ASSLSENYGYT
TRBV7-9	TRBJ2-1	ASSLIADEQF
TRBV15	TRBJ2-2	ATSRDNFPSGGELF
TRBV9	TRBJ2-3	ASSVAPPPAGSSTDTQY
TRBV19	TRBJ1-1	ASSIPGQLEAF
TRBV15	TRBJ2-1	ATSRDYYGYRGYNEQF
TRBV10-1	TRBJ2-1	ASSDSGTGGNEQF
TRBV5-4	TRBJ2-4	ASSLDGGRGDSQY
TRBV27	TRBJ2-7	ASSLDRTGSSYEQY
TRBV7-9	TRBJ1-4	ASSFGVSPNEKLF
TRBV11-2	TRBJ2-4	ASSFLAGEPRNSQY
TRBV19	TRBJ2-2	ASNVQGGTGELF
TRBV4-3	TRBJ2-1	ASSQDRLGGNEQF
TRBV7-6	TRBJ2-1	ASSSGLAGGAYNEQF
TRBV11-3	TRBJ2-2	ASSSGVQNTGELF
TRBV27	TRBJ2-7	ASSLSGQQQY
TRBV6-1	TRBJ2-1	ASSEAGTGVNEQF
TRBV6-1	TRBJ1-1	ASSESTIVPEAF
TRBV10-3	TRBJ2-7	AISLGTSGSYEQY
TRBV6-1	TRBJ1-5	ASSEYDQLNQPQH
TRBV6-6	TRBJ1-4	ASIGGLTGEKLF